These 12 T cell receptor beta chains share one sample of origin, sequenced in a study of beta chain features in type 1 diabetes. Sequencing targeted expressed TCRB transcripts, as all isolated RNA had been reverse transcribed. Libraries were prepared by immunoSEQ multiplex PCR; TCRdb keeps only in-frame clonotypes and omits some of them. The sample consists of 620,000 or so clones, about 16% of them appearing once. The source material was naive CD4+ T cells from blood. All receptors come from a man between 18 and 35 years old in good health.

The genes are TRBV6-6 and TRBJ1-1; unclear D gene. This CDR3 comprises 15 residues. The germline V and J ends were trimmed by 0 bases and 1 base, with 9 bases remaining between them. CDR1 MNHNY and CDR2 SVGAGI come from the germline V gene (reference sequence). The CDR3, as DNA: TGTGCCAGCAGTTACTCGTGGCAGGCGAACACTGAAGCTTTCTTT. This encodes CASSYSWQANTEAFF.

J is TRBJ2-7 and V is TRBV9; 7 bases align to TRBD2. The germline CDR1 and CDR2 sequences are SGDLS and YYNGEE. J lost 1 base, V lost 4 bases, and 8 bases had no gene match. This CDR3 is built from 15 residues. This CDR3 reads CASSRDGGSSYEQYF. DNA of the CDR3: TGTGCCAGCAGCAGAGACGGCGGGAGTTCCTACGAGCAGTACTTC.

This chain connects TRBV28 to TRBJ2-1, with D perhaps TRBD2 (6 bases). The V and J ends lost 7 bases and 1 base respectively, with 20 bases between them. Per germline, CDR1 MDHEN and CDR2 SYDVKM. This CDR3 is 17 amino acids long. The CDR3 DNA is TGTGCCAGCACCGCCGCCCCGAGACTAGAGTCCTACAATGAGCAGTTCTTC. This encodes CASTAAPRLESYNEQFF.

CDR3 sequence: CASSSQARELFF. For the CDR3, the DNA is TGTGCCAGCAGTTCTCAGGCCCGGGAGCTGTTTTTT. This chain uses TRBV28 with TRBJ2-2; no definite D call. This CDR3 is built from 12 residues. Per the germline V gene, CDR1 is MDHEN and CDR2 is SYDVKM. The ends were cut back, 4 bases at V and 9 bases at J, with 9 bases in the middle.

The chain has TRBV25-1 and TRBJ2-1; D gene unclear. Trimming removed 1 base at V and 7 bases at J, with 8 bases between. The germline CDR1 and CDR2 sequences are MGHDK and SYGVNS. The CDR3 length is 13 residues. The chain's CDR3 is CASSEFRKNEQFF. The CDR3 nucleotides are TGTGCCAGCAGTGAATTTAGGAAGAATGAGCAGTTCTTC. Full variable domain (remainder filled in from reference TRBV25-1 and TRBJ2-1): EADIYQTPRYLVIGTGKKITLECSQTMGHDKMYWYQQDPGMELHLIHYSYGVNSTEKGDLSSESTVSRIRTEHFPLTLESARPSHTSQYLCASSEFRKNEQFFGPGTRLTVL.

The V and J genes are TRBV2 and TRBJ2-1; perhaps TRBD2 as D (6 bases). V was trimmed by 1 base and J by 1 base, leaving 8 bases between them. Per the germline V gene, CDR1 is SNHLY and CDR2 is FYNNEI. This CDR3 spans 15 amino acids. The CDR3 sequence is CASSEVGGSYNEQFF. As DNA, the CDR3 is TGTGCCAGCAGTGAAGTGGGGGGTTCCTACAATGAGCAGTTCTTC.

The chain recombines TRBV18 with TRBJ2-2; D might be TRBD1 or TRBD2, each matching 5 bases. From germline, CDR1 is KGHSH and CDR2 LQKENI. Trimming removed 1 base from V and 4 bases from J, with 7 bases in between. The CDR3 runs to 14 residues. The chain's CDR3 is CASSPRGITGELFF. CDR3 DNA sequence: TGTGCCAGCTCACCACGGGGGATCACCGGGGAGCTGTTTTTT.

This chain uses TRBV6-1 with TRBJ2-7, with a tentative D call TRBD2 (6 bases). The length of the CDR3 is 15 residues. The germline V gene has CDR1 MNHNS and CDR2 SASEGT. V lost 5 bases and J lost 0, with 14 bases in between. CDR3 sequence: CASSSLALSSYEQYF. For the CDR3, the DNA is TGTGCCAGCAGTTCGCTAGCGTTGAGCTCCTACGAGCAGTACTTC.

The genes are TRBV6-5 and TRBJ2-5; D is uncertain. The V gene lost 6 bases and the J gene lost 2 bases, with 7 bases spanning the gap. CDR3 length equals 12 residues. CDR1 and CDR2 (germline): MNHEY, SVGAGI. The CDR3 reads CASRSEQETQYF. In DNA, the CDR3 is TGTGCCAGCAGATCCGAACAAGAGACCCAGTACTTC.

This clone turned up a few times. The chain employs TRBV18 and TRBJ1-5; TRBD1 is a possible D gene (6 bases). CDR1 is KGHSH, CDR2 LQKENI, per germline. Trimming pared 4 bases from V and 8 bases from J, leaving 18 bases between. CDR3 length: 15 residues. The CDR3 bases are TGTGCCAGCTCACAGGGGGAAAGCAGGGTTAAGCCCCAGCATTTT. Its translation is CASSQGESRVKPQHF.

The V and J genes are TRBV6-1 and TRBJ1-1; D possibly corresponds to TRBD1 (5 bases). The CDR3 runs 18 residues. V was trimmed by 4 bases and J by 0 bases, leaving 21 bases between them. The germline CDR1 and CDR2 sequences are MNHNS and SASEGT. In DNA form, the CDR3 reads TGTGCCAGCAGTGCCGCCAGGGCTCAGCCCCGCATGAACACTGAAGCTTTCTTT. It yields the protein CASSAARAQPRMNTEAFF.

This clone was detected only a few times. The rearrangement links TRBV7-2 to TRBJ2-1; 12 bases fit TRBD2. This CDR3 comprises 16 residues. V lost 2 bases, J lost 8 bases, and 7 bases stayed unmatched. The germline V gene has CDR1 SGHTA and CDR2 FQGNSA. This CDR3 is CASSLSLAGGEDEQFF. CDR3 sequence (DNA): TGTGCCAGCAGCTTAAGCCTAGCGGGAGGGGAAGATGAGCAGTTCTTC.